The 32 T cell receptor beta chains below were found in one sample sequenced in a study of blood T cell repertoires in COVID-19. Repertoires were generated with immunoSEQ multiplex PCR, while TCRdb's copy carries only in-frame clones and drops some. The table records 200,000 to 300,000 clones, 80% to 85% of them present only once. Material for sequencing was peripheral blood. The origin of the receptors is a young woman with acute or convalescent COVID-19.

The rearrangement joins TRBV5-1 to TRBJ2-3, with 9 bases that match TRBD2. Germline loops: CDR1 SGHRS, CDR2 YFSETQ. V was pared by 0 bases and J by 1 base, with 9 bases of the junction left unmatched. There are 18 residues in the CDR3. In DNA, the CDR3 is TGCGCCAGCAGCTTGGTCCCTAGCGGGAACTACGGCACAGATACGCAGTATTTT. This encodes CASSLVPSGNYGTDTQYF.

CDR3 amino acids: CASSPTGTGYYGYTF. Here the CDR3 DNA reads TGTGCCAGTAGTCCCACCGGGACAGGGTACTATGGCTACACCTTC. The J gene is TRBJ1-2, the V gene TRBV19; 9 bases are shared with TRBD1. After removal of 5 bases from V and 3 bases from J, the junction contained 7 bases not matched to a gene. The CDR3 contains 15 residues. The germline gives CDR1 LNHDA, CDR2 SQIVND (reference sequence).

This clone has just a few counts. This sequence joins TRBV18 and TRBJ2-5; perhaps TRBD1 as D (7 bases). The germline CDR1 and CDR2 sequences are KGHSH and LQKENI. The CDR3 has 14 residues. The V end lost 5 bases, the J end lost 4 bases, and 14 bases lay between the germline ends. CDR3 nucleotide sequence: TGTGCCAGCTCAACCCAGGGGGGCCCAGAGACCCAGTACTTC. This gives the protein CASSTQGGPETQYF.

This chain uses TRBV11-3 with TRBJ1-3, with 8 bases fitting TRBD1. Germline lookup yields CDR1 SGHNT and CDR2 YENEEA. This CDR3 contains 16 residues. J was trimmed by 2 bases and V by 4 bases; bases with no gene match: 7. The DNA for the CDR3 is TGTGCCAGCAGCTCCGGGACAGGCTCTACTGGAAACACCATATATTTT. Encoded protein: CASSSGTGSTGNTIYF.

This clone was seen ten or more times. CDR3 protein: CASSLGEGLGDTQYF. CDR3 nucleotides: TGCGCCAGCAGCTTGGGGGAGGGCCTCGGAGATACGCAGTATTTT. The chain couples TRBV5-1 to TRBJ2-3, with TRBD2 matching 7 bases. The length of the CDR3 is 15 residues. J lost 5 bases, V lost 0 bases, and 6 bases had no gene match. Germline CDR1 reads SGHRS; CDR2 reads YFSETQ.

V is TRBV5-5 and J is TRBJ2-7, with 8 bases aligning to TRBD2. The CDR3 length is 17 residues. V dropped 0 bases and J dropped 1; count of bases not matched to a gene: 9. Germline CDR1 and CDR2: SGHKS and YYEKEE (reference sequence). CDR3 in amino acids: CASSLDAGLAISYEQYF. DNA of the CDR3: TGTGCCAGCAGCTTGGACGCCGGACTAGCTATTTCCTACGAGCAGTACTTC.

The rearrangement links TRBV10-3 to TRBJ1-5, with 8 bases lining up with TRBD1. The V gene end was trimmed by 0 bases and the J gene end by 11 bases; junction bases not matched to a gene: 9. Germline CDR1 reads ENHRY; CDR2 reads SYGVKD. The CDR3 is 15 amino acids. Here the CDR3 DNA reads TGTGCCATCAGTGAGTCGGGGACAGGAATCGGGACCCAGCATTTT. Translation gives CAISESGTGIGTQHF.

This chain uses TRBV7-8 with TRBJ2-7; 8 bases match TRBD1. V lost 5 bases to trimming and J lost 4 bases; unmatched junction nucleotides: 10. The CDR3 has 15 amino acids. The germline V gene has CDR1 SGHVS and CDR2 FQNEAQ. DNA of the CDR3: TGTGCCAGCAGCCCGCAGGGGGCGATGGGGTACGAGCAGTACTTC. This sequence encodes CASSPQGAMGYEQYF.

V and J are TRBV5-1 and TRBJ2-5; perhaps TRBD2 as D (6 bases). Germline V gene data show CDR1 as SGHRS and CDR2 as YFSETQ. The CDR3 sequence is 17 residues long. V lost 0 bases and J lost 1, with 16 bases in between. Here the CDR3 reads CASSLGTMTRSQETQYF. DNA of the CDR3: TGCGCCAGCAGCTTGGGGACAATGACTAGATCCCAAGAGACCCAGTACTTC.

The CDR3 is CASSQAPQTNQPQHF. The CDR3 DNA sequence: TGTGCCAGCAGCCAAGCCCCACAGACCAATCAGCCCCAGCATTTT. The chain links TRBV3-1 (or the pseudogene TRBV3-2) to TRBJ1-5; D call uncertain. V was cut by 1 base and J by 3 bases, with 10 bases left in between. This CDR3 has 15 residues. Germline CDR1 LGHDT, CDR2 YNNKEL (reference sequence).

The chain employs TRBV11-1 and TRBJ1-2; D is possibly TRBD1 (6 bases). Germline-derived CDR1 and CDR2 are SGHAT and FQDESV (reference sequence). This CDR3 contains 13 residues. The V end lost 5 bases, the J end lost 2 bases, and 9 bases lay between the germline ends. This CDR3 is CASSRGQNYGYTF. In DNA form, the CDR3 reads TGTGCCAGCAGCCGAGGACAGAACTATGGCTACACCTTC.

The chain has TRBV25-1 and TRBJ2-1, with D possibly TRBD1 on 6 matching bases. V dropped 1 base and J dropped 7 bases, with 17 bases sitting between them. Germline V gene lookup returns CDR1 MGHDK and CDR2 SYGVNS. There are 16 residues in the CDR3. The CDR3 sequence is CASSELGRGDGNEQFF. The DNA for the CDR3 is TGTGCCAGCAGTGAATTGGGCAGGGGCGATGGGAATGAGCAGTTCTTC.

The chain couples TRBV6-5 to TRBJ2-7; TRBD1 matches at 7 bases. The V segment lost 11 bases and the J segment 1 base; nucleotides outside the gene matches: 11. Germline V gene sequence: CDR1 MNHEY, CDR2 SVGAGI. This CDR3 has 14 amino acids. The CDR3: CAGREGQPSYEQYF. CDR3 bases: TGTGCCGGCCGCGAGGGACAGCCTTCCTACGAGCAGTACTTC.

The V call is TRBV30, the J call TRBJ1-1, with 9 bases matching TRBD1. The CDR3 totals 13 residues. Germline CDR1 reads GTSNPN; CDR2 reads SVGIG (reference sequence). The J segment lost 4 bases and the V segment lost 4 bases, leaving 4 bases of the junction unmatched. CDR3 sequence (DNA): TGTGCCTGGAACCGACAGGGGGGCACTGAAGCTTTCTTT. Protein product: CAWNRQGGTEAFF. The variable domain in full, completed from reference TRBV30 and TRBJ1-1, reads SQTIHQWPATLVQPVGSPLSLECTVEGTSNPNLYWYRQAAGRGLQLLFYSVGIGQISSEVPQNLSASRPQDRQFILSSKKLLLSDSGFYLCAWNRQGGTEAFFGQGTRLTVV.

This chain links TRBV7-2 with TRBJ2-1; 8 nucleotides line up with TRBD2. The trim removed 5 bases at V and 4 bases at J, leaving 10 bases unmatched. Germline V CDR1 and CDR2: SGHTA, FQGNSA. CDR3 length: 16 amino acids. As DNA, the CDR3 is TGTGCCAGCAGCCCCCCCGGGACTAGGGGATACAATGAGCAGTTCTTC. Protein product: CASSPPGTRGYNEQFF.

The count of this clone is one. This chain uses TRBV19 with TRBJ1-3, with 8 positions matching TRBD1. The CDR3 covers 15 residues. V lost 7 bases and J lost 4; bases outside the gene matches: 9. Germline CDR1 LNHDA, CDR2 SQIVND (reference sequence). Here the CDR3 reads CASTPRGRRGNTIYF. Written as DNA, the CDR3 is TGTGCCAGTACTCCCAGGGGGCGTCGAGGAAACACCATATATTTT.

V and J are TRBV11-2 and TRBJ1-4, with D possibly TRBD1 on 5 matching bases. The length of the CDR3 is 16 residues. The V end was cut by 5 bases, the J end by 7 bases, with 20 bases between. The germline gives CDR1 SGHAT, CDR2 FQNNGV. The CDR3 nucleotides are TGTGCCAGCAGCCTTACCCTACCGGGGGATATTGAAAAACTGTTTTTT. Amino acid sequence: CASSLTLPGDIEKLFF. The full variable domain, completed using reference TRBV11-2 and TRBJ1-4, is EAGVAQSPRYKIIEKRQSVAFWCNPISGHATLYWYQQILGQGPKLLIQFQNNGVVDDSQLPKDRFSAERLKGVDSTLKIQPAKLEDSAVYLCASSLTLPGDIEKLFFGSGTQLSVL.

The rearrangement joins TRBV5-1 to TRBJ2-1, with 10 bases aligning to TRBD2. CDR1 SGHRS and CDR2 YFSETQ come from the germline V gene. The CDR3 consists of 17 residues. Trimming at V came to 0 bases and at J to 4 bases, leaving 7 bases not matched to a gene. The CDR3 DNA reads TGCGCCAGCAGCTTGGCCGGACTAGCGGAGATATACAATGAGCAGTTCTTC. Encoded protein: CASSLAGLAEIYNEQFF.

The CDR3, as DNA: TGTGCCACCAGCAGAGAAGAGACAAGCACAGATACGCAGTATTTT. This encodes CATSREETSTDTQYF. V and J are TRBV15 and TRBJ2-3; no firm D call. V was trimmed by 0 bases and J by 0 bases, leaving 7 bases between them. Germline assignment: CDR1 LNHNV and CDR2 YYDKDF (reference sequence). This CDR3 is 15 amino acids long.

The genes are TRBV6-5 and TRBJ2-7; 11 bases line up with TRBD2. Germline trimming cut 6 bases from V and 0 bases from J; bases unmatched to any gene: 4. Germline assignment: CDR1 MNHEY and CDR2 SVGAGI. This CDR3 has 15 residues. The CDR3 bases are TGTGCCAGCAGCCTAGCGGGAGGCTCCTCCTACGAGCAGTACTTC. Residues: CASSLAGGSSYEQYF.

This clone was seen a handful of times. The chain couples TRBV6-5 to TRBJ1-2; 7 bases line up with TRBD1. Germline V gene lookup returns CDR1 MNHEY and CDR2 SVGAGI. CDR3 size: 14 residues. V trimming: 0 bases; J trimming: 6 bases; junction bases outside the gene matches: 4. In nucleotides, the CDR3 is TGTGCCAGCAGTTACTCTCCACAGGGGCATGGCTACACCTTC. This translates into CASSYSPQGHGYTF.

This chain connects TRBV7-8 to TRBJ2-5; D gene unclear. CDR3 length: 13 amino acids. V shed 0 bases and J shed 13 bases, with 15 bases lying between them. Germline V gene lookup returns CDR1 SGHVS and CDR2 FQNEAQ. The CDR3 here is CASSLAKTTQPYF. In DNA, the CDR3 is TGTGCCAGCAGCTTAGCGAAGACGACACAACCGTACTTC.

The chain employs TRBV6-5 and TRBJ1-1; TRBD1 aligns across 7 bases. CDR1 and CDR2 (germline): MNHEY, SVGAGI. After removal of 6 bases from V and 1 base from J, the junction contained 5 bases not matched to a gene. The CDR3 runs to 14 residues. CDR3 residues: CASSRDRENTEAFF. The DNA for the CDR3 is TGTGCCAGCAGCCGTGACAGGGAGAACACTGAAGCTTTCTTT.

In nucleotides, the CDR3 is TGTGCCAGCAGTAAATCCCGGGACAGAGCTAACTATGGCTACACCTTC. This sequence encodes CASSKSRDRANYGYTF. The chain couples TRBV27 to TRBJ1-2, with TRBD1 matching over 7 bases. The J segment lost 0 bases and the V segment lost 5 bases, leaving 9 bases of the junction unmatched. This CDR3 region has 16 residues. Germline assignment: CDR1 MNHEY and CDR2 SMNVEV (reference sequence).

The V gene is TRBV10-1, the J gene TRBJ2-1; tentatively, D is TRBD1 (7 bases). Germline CDR1 reads WNHNN; CDR2 reads SYGVQD (reference sequence). The V end was cut by 7 bases, the J end by 4 bases, with 17 bases between. The CDR3 is 15 amino acids. This chain's CDR3 is CASISTGEAYNEQFF. The DNA of the CDR3 is TGCGCCAGCATTAGCACAGGGGAGGCGTACAATGAGCAGTTCTTC.

On this clone: The sample has other DNA sequences that encode this CDR3 too. The chain is built from TRBV7-2 and TRBJ2-3, with 7 nucleotides matching TRBD2. The CDR3 is 14 residues long. With 5 bases clipped from V and 3 bases from J, the junction kept 5 bases outside the gene matches. The germline gives CDR1 SGHTA, CDR2 FQGNSA. CDR3 sequence (DNA): TGTGCCAGCAGCCCAACGGGAGGAACAGATACGCAGTATTTT. It encodes CASSPTGGTDTQYF.

CDR3 nucleotides: TGTGCCAGCAGCTTGGATTCTCTCTATGGCTACACCTTC. Its translation: CASSLDSLYGYTF. This chain joins TRBV5-6 and TRBJ1-2, with D unresolved. This CDR3 has 13 amino acids. The germline V and J ends were trimmed by 0 bases and 4 bases, with 7 bases remaining between them. CDR1 SGHDT and CDR2 YYEEEE come from the germline V gene.

V and J are TRBV10-3 and TRBJ1-2, with unresolved D. The CDR3 spans 14 residues. The V end lost 2 bases, the J end lost 0 bases, and 7 bases lay between the germline ends. In germline, CDR1 is ENHRY, CDR2 SYGVKD. In DNA, the CDR3 is TGTGCCATCAGTGAGGCAGTTACTAACTATGGCTACACCTTC. This gives the protein CAISEAVTNYGYTF.

This chain joins TRBV6-2 or TRBV6-3 and TRBJ1-1; possible D gene TRBD1, 6 bases. V was trimmed by 2 bases and J by 1 base, leaving 14 bases between them. CDR1 is MNHEY and CDR2 is SVGEGT in the germline V gene. CDR3 size: 16 residues. The CDR3 bases are TGTGCCAGCAGTTACCCCGGACAGCCCTCGAACACTGAAGCTTTCTTT. Amino acid sequence: CASSYPGQPSNTEAFF.

This chain joins TRBV18 and TRBJ2-7; 8 bases align to TRBD1. There are 15 residues in the CDR3. Germline assignment: CDR1 KGHSH and CDR2 LQKENI. With 2 bases clipped from V and 2 bases from J, the junction kept 5 bases outside the gene matches. CDR3 sequence (DNA): TGTGCCAGCTCACCATTGGGGACAGGTACCTACGAGCAGTACTTC. This codes for CASSPLGTGTYEQYF.

The rearrangement joins TRBV28 to TRBJ1-2; maybe TRBD1 (6 bases). This CDR3 has 13 residues. Per the germline V gene, CDR1 is MDHEN and CDR2 is SYDVKM. The ends were cut back, 3 bases at V and 7 bases at J, with 12 bases in the middle. This CDR3 reads CASSLGRGIGYTF. The DNA of the CDR3 is TGTGCCAGCAGTTTGGGCAGGGGAATTGGCTACACCTTC.

The chain carries TRBV27 and TRBJ1-1; 7 positions match TRBD1. The CDR3 loop spans 14 amino acids. Germline assignment: CDR1 MNHEY and CDR2 SMNVEV (reference sequence). J gave up 4 bases and V 6 bases, and 8 bases lay outside the gene matches. The chain's CDR3 is CASSHRGQVTEAFF. Written as DNA, the CDR3 is TGTGCCAGCAGCCACAGGGGCCAGGTCACTGAAGCTTTCTTT.